This section outlines one T cell receptor (beta chain) sequence together with its context. This clonotype has just a few counts. No cognate antigen has been identified for it. As the CDR3 is not closed by the conserved phenylalanine or tryptophan, this likely results from a read error. The CDR3 has 16 amino acids, counting both end residues. Kept here is only the CDR3 DNA, which spans 48 bases and is read in frame from base 1. As encoded in the germline V gene, CDR1 is MNHNS while CDR2 is SASEGT. The junction carries 12 bases between V and J, which are trimmed by 2 bases and 1 base respectively. Two rounds of multiplex PCR on genomic DNA were used to amplify the TCR beta CDR3 region. The first PCR round used primers specific to each TRBV and TRBJ gene, with sequences filed in Chinese patent CN105087789A. Universal primers were used in the second round of PCR. The Roche High Pure PCR Template Preparation Kit was used to extract genomic DNA from frozen PBMCs. Paired-end sequencing with 151 bp reads was performed on the libraries using an Illumina HiSeq 3000. On the study's bioinformatics: CutAdapt was used to remove raw reads lacking the multiplex PCR primer sequences. PEAR was used to merge high-quality paired reads into contigs. TRB V, D and J gene segments were assigned to each contig with MiXCR by alignment to reference sequences. CDR3 sequences were clustered by base quality and sequence similarity to remove sequencing errors. Shannon entropy, normalized by the natural log of the productive TCR sequence number, served as the measure of diversity. Clonality was defined as one minus Shannon entropy divided by the natural log of the number of unique clonotypes. The Youden index of ROC curves was used to select progression-free survival cut-offs for repertoire metrics, and analyses were performed in R 3.5.3. The public reads were run again by TCRdb, first through fastp at Q25 and then through MiXCR, and only productive beta chains were kept. CDR3 protein duplicates are merged, each entry listing the most common genes and DNA. TCRdb's processing, not the authors' own work, is the source of the V and J calls. The sample records approximately 28,000 distinct CDR3 sequences, about 39% of which are singletons. Roughly 14% of the sample goes to the ten largest clones.

The source of the sample is a study of prognosis after radiotherapy for stage I lung cancer (dated by TCRdb to the early 2020s). About the study as a whole: About 19 stage I NSCLC patients were enrolled in Nanjing, China, between early 2018 and January 2019. Concurrent therapy was not administered to any patient alongside SBRT. Using image-guided IMRT or VMAT, SBRT was delivered in 3 to 5 fractions at a biologically effective dose of at least 100 Gy. Ages in the cohort of 13 men and 6 women ranged from 53 to 84 years, with a median of 74. Four of the 19 patients developed distant metastases after SBRT, at a median of approximately 7 months; the other 15 showed no significant progression. This study profiled peripheral blood TCR beta repertoires from stage I NSCLC patients before and after stereotactic body radiotherapy and linked the repertoires to distant failure. A total of roughly 38 blood samples from some 19 patients were sequenced, with one sample obtained before and one obtained after SBRT for each patient. Some 15 patients had newly diagnosed primary stage I lung tumors, and a few had oligometastatic NSCLC after surgical resection of the primary tumor. All patients were considered medically inoperable, owing to comorbidities in 11 to 12 and refusal of surgery in about seven. About 12 patients had adenocarcinoma and about seven had squamous cell carcinoma as the tumor histology.

All patients had node-negative disease on CT and PET/CT, and none had a history of other malignancies or prior chemotherapy or radiotherapy. Six milliliters of peripheral venous blood were drawn into EDTA tubes at each of two time points. PBMCs were isolated by Ficoll-Paque Plus density-gradient centrifugation. Samples were stored at -80°C immediately after collection until analysis. The investigation overall reported the following: None of the reported P values were adjusted for multiple comparisons. No determination of tumor specificity was made for expanded TCR clones. The study was limited by its small cohort and short follow-up, and the findings require independent validation. Post-SBRT Shannon entropy and its change from baseline were lower in patients who developed distant metastases; baseline Shannon entropy was not associated with metastases. Unique TCR clone counts fell after SBRT (median approximately 9,900 before versus roughly 7,200 after; Wilcoxon paired P=0.011). TRBV and TRBJ usage frequencies reportedly differed by metastasis status, in two V genes at baseline and in about 10 V and two J genes after SBRT.

The receptor was derived from a donor aged 50 or older with non-small cell lung cancer. The sequence links TRBV6-1 to TRBJ1-5, with the D segment identity uncertain. The sample here was PBMCs, taken before or after stereotactic body radiation therapy (not recorded which). The sequenced DNA: TGTGCCAGCAGTGAATTCCTCCTGGGAAGCAATCAGCCCCAGCATCTT. This translates into CASSEFLLGSNQPQHL.